The 17 T cell receptor beta chains listed next were all sequenced from one sample in a study of T cell changes during pregnancy in multiple sclerosis. The repertoire was sequenced with immunoSEQ multiplex PCR; TCRdb's copy has only in-frame clones and lacks some. This table has about 59,000 clones, 93% appearing once. This material consisted of CD8+ T cells from peripheral blood mononuclear cells, taken in the third trimester of pregnancy. The receptor source for this set is a female donor with multiple sclerosis, enrolled in a pregnancy study.

The rearrangement joins TRBV20-1 to TRBJ2-2; D not certain. CDR1 is DFQATT and CDR2 is SNEGSKA in the germline V gene (reference sequence). This CDR3 has 11 residues. Trimming removed 8 bases at V and 6 bases at J, with 10 bases between. The chain's CDR3 is CSIQLSGELFF. As DNA, the CDR3 is TGCAGTATACAGTTGTCCGGGGAGCTGTTTTTT.

The chain has TRBV9 and TRBJ2-1; 7 bases fit TRBD2. The CDR3 sequence is 15 residues long. Germline values: CDR1 SGDLS, CDR2 YYNGEE. Trimming took 1 base from V and 6 from J; bases not matched to a gene: 7. CDR3 DNA sequence: TGTGCCAGCAGCGTACGGGAGGACCCCCTCAATGAGCAGTTCTTC. It is translated as CASSVREDPLNEQFF. Together with reference TRBV9 and TRBJ2-1, the CDR3 gives the full variable domain: DSGVTQTPKHLITATGQRVTLRCSPRSGDLSVYWYQQSLDQGLQFLIQYYNGEERAKGNILERFSAQQFPDLHSELNLSSLELGDSALYFCASSVREDPLNEQFFGPGTRLTVL.

The V and J genes are TRBV2 and TRBJ2-7, with 12 bases lining up with TRBD2. Germline V gene sequence: CDR1 SNHLY, CDR2 FYNNEI. The CDR3 totals 15 residues. Trimming at V came to 7 bases and at J to 2 bases, leaving 6 bases not matched to a gene. The CDR3 spells CASTQGLAGTYEQYF. DNA for the CDR3: TGTGCCAGCACTCAAGGACTAGCGGGAACCTACGAGCAGTACTTC. The full variable domain, with the rest looked up from reference TRBV2 and TRBJ2-7, is EPEVTQTPSHQVTQMGQEVILRCVPISNHLYFYWYRQILGQKVEFLVSFYNNEISEKSEIFDDQFSVERPDGSNFTLKIRSTKLEDSAMYFCASTQGLAGTYEQYFGPGTRLTVT.

In its sample, this clone was seen once. This chain links TRBV27 with TRBJ2-1; possible D gene TRBD1, 6 bases. The CDR3 runs 15 residues. Trimming removed 5 bases from V and 5 bases from J, with 16 bases in between. Germline values: CDR1 MNHEY, CDR2 SMNVEV (reference sequence). The CDR3 DNA follows: TGTGCCAGCAGTCCTGACACAGGGTTCGACAATGAGCAGTTCTTC. Protein: CASSPDTGFDNEQFF.

This clone occurred once. The genes are TRBV4-1 and TRBJ1-5; 9 bases align to TRBD1. The germline gives CDR1 MGHRA, CDR2 YSYEKL. Trimming cost V 5 bases and J 4 bases; bases outside gene matches: 6. The length of the CDR3 is 15 residues. The CDR3 loop is CASSSLDRGNQPQHF. The CDR3 DNA follows: TGCGCCAGCAGCTCCCTGGACAGGGGAAATCAGCCCCAGCATTTT.

In its sample, this clone was seen once. J is TRBJ2-7 and V is TRBV6-1; D ambiguous. V lost 8 bases to trimming and J lost 2 bases, with 13 bases between them. The CDR3 covers 13 residues. The germline V gene has CDR1 MNHNS and CDR2 SASEGT. CDR3 loop: CASSSGKTYEQYF. The CDR3 DNA is TGTGCCAGCTCGTCAGGCAAGACCTACGAGCAGTACTTC.

V usage is TRBV11-2 and J usage is TRBJ2-7; possible D gene TRBD1, 5 bases. The CDR3 is made up of 14 amino acids. CDR1 and CDR2 (germline): SGHAT, FQNNGV. V lost 1 base and J lost 3, with 10 bases in between. CDR3 in DNA: TGTGCCAGCAGCTTAGTCAGGGCAAGCTACGAGCAGTACTTC. Its translation: CASSLVRASYEQYF.

V gene TRBV13 combines with J gene TRBJ2-1, with TRBD1 identical over 11 bases. Germline V gene lookup returns CDR1 PRHDT and CDR2 FYEKMQ (reference sequence). The CDR3 is 16 residues long. After removal of 5 bases from V and 5 bases from J, the junction contained 8 bases not matched to a gene. CDR3 residues: CASSTRDRGEDNEQFF. CDR3 nucleotides: TGTGCCAGCAGCACCCGGGACAGGGGGGAGGACAATGAGCAGTTCTTC. The full variable domain, with the rest looked up from reference TRBV13 and TRBJ2-1, is AAGVIQSPRHLIKEKRETATLKCYPIPRHDTVYWYQQGPGQDPQFLISFYEKMQSDKGSIPDRFSAQQFSDYHSELNMSSLELGDSALYFCASSTRDRGEDNEQFFGPGTRLTVL.

This rearrangement joins TRBV30 to TRBJ1-1; TRBD1 is a possible D gene (5 bases). Trimming took 5 bases from V and 4 from J, leaving 11 bases between them. This CDR3 has 12 amino acids. The germline gives CDR1 GTSNPN, CDR2 SVGIG (reference sequence). Here the CDR3 reads CAWEGVLTEAFF. CDR3 in DNA: TGTGCCTGGGAAGGGGTCCTCACTGAAGCTTTCTTT. Supplemented by reference TRBV30 and TRBJ1-1, the full variable domain reads SQTIHQWPATLVQPVGSPLSLECTVEGTSNPNLYWYRQAAGRGLQLLFYSVGIGQISSEVPQNLSASRPQDRQFILSSKKLLLSDSGFYLCAWEGVLTEAFFGQGTRLTVV.

The V gene is TRBV28, the J gene TRBJ1-5, with D uncertain. The germline V gene has CDR1 MDHEN and CDR2 SYDVKM. The CDR3 totals 15 residues. Trimming removed 4 bases at V and 5 bases at J, with 15 bases between. DNA for the CDR3: TGTGCCAGCAGTTATAACCGGGATTTCGATCAGCCCCAGCATTTT. Translated: CASSYNRDFDQPQHF.

V is TRBV6-6 and J is TRBJ2-5; D remains ambiguous. The V end lost 2 bases, the J end lost 4 bases, and 17 bases lay between the germline ends. This CDR3 comprises 16 residues. Germline-derived CDR1 and CDR2 are MNHNY and SVGAGI (reference sequence). The CDR3 DNA reads TGTGCCAGCAGTTACAATTGTTGTGGCCGCGGAGAGACCCAGTACTTC. It encodes CASSYNCCGRGETQYF.

This rearrangement joins TRBV7-9 to TRBJ1-5, with D unclear. The V and J ends lost 5 bases and 6 bases respectively, with 17 bases between them. In germline, CDR1 is SEHNR, CDR2 FQNEAQ (reference sequence). This CDR3 region has 15 residues. The CDR3 here is CASSPRQPGIQPQHF. DNA of the CDR3: TGTGCCAGCAGCCCCCGGCAGCCGGGTATTCAGCCCCAGCATTTT.

The genes are TRBV10-3 and TRBJ2-7; 10 nucleotides match TRBD1. The CDR3 runs 14 residues. The V and J ends lost 6 bases and 3 bases, in that order; junction bases with no gene match: 5. In germline, CDR1 is ENHRY, CDR2 SYGVKD. In nucleotides, the CDR3 is TGTGCCATCAGACCCCGGGACAGGGGCTACGAGCAGTACTTC. This translates into CAIRPRDRGYEQYF.

CDR3 coding DNA: TGTGCCAGCAGCTTAGATCTGCTAGCGGGAGGCACAGATACGCAGTATTTT. It encodes CASSLDLLAGGTDTQYF. This chain uses TRBV13 with TRBJ2-3; 10 bases align to TRBD2. J gave up 1 base and V 1 base, and 5 bases lay outside the gene matches. Germline assignment: CDR1 PRHDT and CDR2 FYEKMQ (reference sequence). The CDR3 is made up of 17 amino acids.

The gene calls are TRBV2 and TRBJ2-1, with 12 bases aligning to TRBD2. The V segment lost 3 bases and the J segment 9 bases; nucleotides outside the gene matches: 9. The germline V gene has CDR1 SNHLY and CDR2 FYNNEI. The CDR3 covers 16 residues. The CDR3 nucleotides are TGTGCCAGCAGTGAGGATAGACTAGCGGGAGTTGTTGAGCAGTTCTTC. This translates into CASSEDRLAGVVEQFF.

The sample holds one count of this clone. The chain carries TRBV19 and TRBJ2-2, with 9 nucleotides matching TRBD1. The V segment lost 2 bases and the J segment 7 bases; nucleotides outside the gene matches: 5. In germline, CDR1 is LNHDA, CDR2 SQIVND (reference sequence). The CDR3 extends over 15 amino acids. The CDR3 DNA reads TGTGCCAGTAGTATAACAGGGGGCAGGAACGGGGAGCTGTTTTTT. This codes for CASSITGGRNGELFF.

This chain joins TRBV28 and TRBJ2-7; a possible D gene is TRBD2 (6 bases). The germline gives CDR1 MDHEN, CDR2 SYDVKM. V lost 2 bases and J 6 bases, leaving 11 bases between the germline ends. The CDR3 extends over 13 amino acids. CDR3 in amino acids: CASSLRAGIEQYF. The CDR3 bases are TGTGCCAGCAGTTTACGAGCGGGTATCGAGCAGTACTTC. The full variable domain, in which reference TRBV28 and TRBJ2-7 provide the parts outside the CDR3, is DVKVTQSSRYLVKRTGEKVFLECVQDMDHENMFWYRQDPGLGLRLIYFSYDVKMKEKGDIPEGYSVSREKKERFSLILESASTNQTSMYLCASSLRAGIEQYFGPGTRLTVT.